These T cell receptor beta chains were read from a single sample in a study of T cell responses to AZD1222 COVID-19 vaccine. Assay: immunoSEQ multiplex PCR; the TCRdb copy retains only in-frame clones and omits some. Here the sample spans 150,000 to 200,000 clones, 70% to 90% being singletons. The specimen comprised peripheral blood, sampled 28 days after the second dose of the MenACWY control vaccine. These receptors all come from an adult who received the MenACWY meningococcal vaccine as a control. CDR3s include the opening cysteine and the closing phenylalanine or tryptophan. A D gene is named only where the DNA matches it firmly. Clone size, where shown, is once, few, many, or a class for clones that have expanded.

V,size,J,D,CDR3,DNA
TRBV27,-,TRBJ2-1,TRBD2,CASSPPLATYNEQFF,TGTGCCAGCAGTCCCCCACTAGCGACTTACAATGAGCAGTTCTTC
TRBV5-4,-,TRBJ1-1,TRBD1,CASSQTGLEAFF,TGTGCCAGCAGCCAGACAGGGTTGGAAGCTTTCTTT
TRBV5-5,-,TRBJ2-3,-,CASSFRTELTDTQYF,TGTGCCAGCAGCTTCCGGACAGAACTCACAGATACGCAGTATTTT
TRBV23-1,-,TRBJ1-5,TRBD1,CASGTLKDRGHRWNQPQHF,TGCGCCAGCGGAACGCTAAAGGACAGGGGGCATCGTTGGAATCAGCCCCAGCATTTT
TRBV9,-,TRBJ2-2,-,CASTKGVPLSGRGELFF,TGTGCCAGCACCAAGGGAGTCCCCCTAAGCGGGCGCGGGGAGCTGTTTTTT
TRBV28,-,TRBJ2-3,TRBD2,CASSPAGAGADTQYF,TGTGCCAGCAGCCCTGCGGGAGCGGGCGCAGATACGCAGTATTTT
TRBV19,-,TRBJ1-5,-,CASSIDLTADSNQPQHF,TGTGCCAGTAGTATAGATCTCACGGCAGATAGCAATCAGCCCCAGCATTTT
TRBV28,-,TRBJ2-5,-,CASTQQQGPETQYF,TGTGCCAGCACCCAACAACAGGGACCAGAGACCCAGTACTTC
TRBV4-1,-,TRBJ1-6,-,CASSQDVGTRIYSPLHF,TGCGCCAGCAGCCAAGACGTAGGCACACGGATATATTCACCCCTCCACTTT
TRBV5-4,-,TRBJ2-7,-,CASSRRGLEDEQYF,TGTGCCAGCAGCCGGCGGGGACTTGAGGACGAGCAGTACTTC
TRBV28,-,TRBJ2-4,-,CASSGVGDIQYF,TGTGCCAGCAGTGGGGTCGGTGACATTCAGTACTTC
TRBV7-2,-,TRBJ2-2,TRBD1,CASSPGTGDAGELFF,TGTGCCAGCAGCCCCGGGACAGGGGACGCCGGGGAGCTGTTTTTT
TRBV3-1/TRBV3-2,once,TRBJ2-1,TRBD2,CASSQLGTLAGEMDEQFF,TGTGCCAGCAGCCAACTCGGGACACTAGCGGGAGAGATGGATGAGCAGTTCTTC
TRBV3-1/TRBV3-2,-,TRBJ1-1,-,CASSPLIGWGNTEAFF,TGTGCCAGCAGCCCACTGATAGGATGGGGGAACACTGAAGCTTTCTTT
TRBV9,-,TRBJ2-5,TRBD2,CASSEGLAGGQETQYF,TGTGCCAGCAGCGAGGGACTAGCGGGGGGACAAGAGACCCAGTACTTC
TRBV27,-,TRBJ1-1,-,CASSLLGQKGTEAFF,TGTGCCAGCAGTTTACTGGGCCAAAAAGGGACTGAAGCTTTCTTT
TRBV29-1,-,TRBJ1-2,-,CSAGNMGHYGYTF,TGCAGCGCCGGGAATATGGGACACTATGGCTACACCTTC
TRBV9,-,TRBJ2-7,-,CASGGLYEQYF,TGTGCCAGCGGGGGGCTTTACGAGCAGTACTTC
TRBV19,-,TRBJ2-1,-,CASSMGTLYNEQFF,TGTGCCAGTAGTATGGGGACTCTCTACAATGAGCAGTTCTTC
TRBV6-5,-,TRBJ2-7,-,CASSYSLGIPYEQYF,TGTGCCAGCAGTTACTCTCTCGGGATCCCCTACGAGCAGTACTTC
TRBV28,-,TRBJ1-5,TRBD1,CASTGGVGNQPQHF,TGTGCCAGCACAGGGGGCGTCGGCAATCAGCCCCAGCATTTT
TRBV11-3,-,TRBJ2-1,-,CASSSGTLNEQFF,TGTGCCAGCAGCTCCGGGACACTTAACGAGCAGTTCTTC
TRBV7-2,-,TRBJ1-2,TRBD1,CASSIRTGGGYTF,TGTGCCAGCAGCATCCGGACAGGCGGTGGCTACACCTTC
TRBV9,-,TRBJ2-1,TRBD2,CASSPQRLADYYNEQFF,TGTGCCAGCAGCCCCCAAAGACTAGCGGACTACTACAATGAGCAGTTCTTC
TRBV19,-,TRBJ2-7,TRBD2,CASRIAGKSSYEQYF,TGTGCCAGTAGAATAGCGGGGAAGAGCTCCTACGAGCAGTACTTC
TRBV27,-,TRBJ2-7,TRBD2,CASSFGTSSYEQYF,TGTGCCAGCAGTTTTGGGACTAGCTCCTACGAGCAGTACTTC
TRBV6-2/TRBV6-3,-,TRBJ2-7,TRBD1,CASSYLPRDRNEQYF,TGTGCCAGCAGTTACTTGCCCCGGGACAGAAACGAGCAGTACTTC
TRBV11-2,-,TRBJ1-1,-,CASSFSDTEAFF,TGTGCCAGCAGCTTCTCGGACACTGAAGCTTTCTTT
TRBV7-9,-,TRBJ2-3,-,CASSLTGSGNTDTQYF,TGTGCCAGCAGCTTAACAGGGTCCGGGAACACAGATACGCAGTATTTT
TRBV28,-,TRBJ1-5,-,CASGGGGQPQHF,TGTGCCAGTGGGGGGGGTGGTCAGCCCCAGCATTTT
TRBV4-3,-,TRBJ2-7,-,CASSQRVDYEQYF,TGCGCCAGCAGCCAACGGGTAGACTACGAGCAGTACTTC
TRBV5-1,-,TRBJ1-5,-,CASSLDSGGQPQHF,TGCGCCAGCAGCTTGGATTCTGGGGGACAGCCCCAGCATTTT
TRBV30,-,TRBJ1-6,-,CAWSLGGARSDSPLHF,TGTGCCTGGAGTCTCGGGGGCGCCCGGAGTGATTCACCCCTCCACTTT
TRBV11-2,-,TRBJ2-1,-,CASSFRRYNEQFF,TGTGCCAGCAGCTTCAGGAGGTACAATGAGCAGTTCTTC
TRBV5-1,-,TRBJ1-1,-,CASSLLAGEGTEAFF,TGCGCCAGCAGCTTGTTGGCCGGGGAGGGCACTGAAGCTTTCTTT
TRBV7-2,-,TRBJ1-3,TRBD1,CASSFNDRGRRNTIYF,TGTGCCAGCAGCTTCAATGACAGGGGGAGGAGAAACACCATATATTTT
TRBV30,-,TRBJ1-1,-,CAWSVFSGTNTEAFF,TGTGCCTGGAGTGTATTCTCCGGGACGAACACTGAAGCTTTCTTT
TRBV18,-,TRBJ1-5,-,CASSPLGVQPQHF,TGTGCCAGCTCACCACTAGGGGTCCAGCCCCAGCATTTT
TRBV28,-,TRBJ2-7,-,CASRDEGQAKNNEQYF,TGTGCCAGCAGGGACGAGGGGCAGGCCAAGAACAACGAGCAGTACTTC
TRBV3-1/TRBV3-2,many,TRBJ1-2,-,CASSQVEGLALYGYTF,TGTGCCAGCAGCCAAGTTGAAGGACTCGCCCTATATGGCTACACCTTC
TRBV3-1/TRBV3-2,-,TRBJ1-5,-,CASSQDRGPPWGPQHF,TGTGCCAGCAGCCAAGATAGGGGACCCCCCTGGGGGCCCCAGCATTTT
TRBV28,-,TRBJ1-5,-,CASSPRTVYSNQPQHF,TGTGCCAGCAGCCCGAGGACCGTTTATAGCAATCAGCCCCAGCATTTT
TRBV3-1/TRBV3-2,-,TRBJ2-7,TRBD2,CASSLTSGHHPYEQYF,TGTGCCAGCAGCCTGACTAGCGGACACCATCCCTACGAGCAGTACTTC
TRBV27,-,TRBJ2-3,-,CASSYLSPADTQYF,TGTGCCAGCAGTTATTTGTCCCCAGCAGATACGCAGTATTTT
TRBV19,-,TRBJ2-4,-,CASSIGENIQYF,TGTGCCAGTAGTATCGGGGAAAACATTCAGTACTTC
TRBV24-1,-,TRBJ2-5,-,CATSDYEETQYF,TGTGCCACCAGTGATTACGAAGAGACCCAGTACTTC
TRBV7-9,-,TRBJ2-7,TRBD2,CASSPWGGTVSYEQYF,TGTGCCAGCAGCCCTTGGGGAGGGACCGTCTCCTACGAGCAGTACTTC
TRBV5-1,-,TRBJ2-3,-,CASSLEGRITDTQYF,TGCGCCAGCAGCTTGGAGGGACGAATCACAGATACGCAGTATTTT
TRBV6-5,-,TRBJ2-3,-,CASTMVGSFTDTQYF,TGTGCCAGCACCATGGTGGGCAGCTTTACAGATACGCAGTATTTT
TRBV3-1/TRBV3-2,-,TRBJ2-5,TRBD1,CASSPGGGSWETQYF,TGTGCCAGCAGCCCAGGGGGCGGCAGTTGGGAGACCCAGTACTTC
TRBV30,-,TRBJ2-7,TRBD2,CACASGPYEQYF,TGTGCCTGCGCTAGCGGCCCCTACGAGCAGTACTTC
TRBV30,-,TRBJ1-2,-,CAWSTQGEINTF,TGTGCCTGGAGTACTCAGGGAGAAATAAACACCTTC
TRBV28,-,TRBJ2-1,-,CASSFAGAYRDEQFF,TGTGCCAGCAGTTTTGCCGGGGCCTATAGGGATGAGCAGTTCTTC
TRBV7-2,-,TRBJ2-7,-,CASSAQGWQGRQTYEQYF,TGTGCCAGCAGCGCCCAAGGGTGGCAAGGACGGCAAACCTACGAGCAGTACTTC